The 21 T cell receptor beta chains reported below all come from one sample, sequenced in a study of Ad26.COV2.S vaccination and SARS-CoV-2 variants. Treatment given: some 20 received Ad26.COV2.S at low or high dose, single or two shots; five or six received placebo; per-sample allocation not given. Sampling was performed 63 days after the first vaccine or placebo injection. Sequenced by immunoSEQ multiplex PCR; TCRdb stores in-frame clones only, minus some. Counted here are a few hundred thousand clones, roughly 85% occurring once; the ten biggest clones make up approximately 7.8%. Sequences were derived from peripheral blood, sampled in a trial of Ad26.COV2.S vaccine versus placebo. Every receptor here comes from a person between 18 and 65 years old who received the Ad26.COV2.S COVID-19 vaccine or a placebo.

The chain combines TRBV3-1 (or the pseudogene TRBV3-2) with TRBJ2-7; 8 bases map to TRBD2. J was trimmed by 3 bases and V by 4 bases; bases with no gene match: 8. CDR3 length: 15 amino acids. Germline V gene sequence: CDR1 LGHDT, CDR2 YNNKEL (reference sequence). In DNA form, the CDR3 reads TGTGCCAGCAGCCGTGGACTAGCTTCTCTCTACGAGCAGTACTTC. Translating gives CASSRGLASLYEQYF.

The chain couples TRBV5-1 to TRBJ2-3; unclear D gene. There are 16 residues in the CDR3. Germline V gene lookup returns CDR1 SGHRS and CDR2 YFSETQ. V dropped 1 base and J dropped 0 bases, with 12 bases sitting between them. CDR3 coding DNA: TGCGCCAGCAGCTTGATTGCCAAGTCAAGCACAGATACGCAGTATTTT. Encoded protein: CASSLIAKSSTDTQYF.

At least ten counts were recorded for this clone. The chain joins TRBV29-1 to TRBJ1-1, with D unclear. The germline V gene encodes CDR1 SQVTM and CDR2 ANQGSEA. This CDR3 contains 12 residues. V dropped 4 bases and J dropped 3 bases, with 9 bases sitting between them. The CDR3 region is CSVGRSYTEAFF. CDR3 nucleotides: TGCAGCGTTGGCCGTTCTTACACTGAAGCTTTCTTT.

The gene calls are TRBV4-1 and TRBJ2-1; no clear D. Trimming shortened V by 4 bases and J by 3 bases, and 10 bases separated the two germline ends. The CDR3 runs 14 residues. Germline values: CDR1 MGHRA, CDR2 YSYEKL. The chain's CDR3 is CASSLSGGYNEQFF. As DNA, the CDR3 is TGCGCCAGCAGCCTATCCGGTGGCTACAATGAGCAGTTCTTC.

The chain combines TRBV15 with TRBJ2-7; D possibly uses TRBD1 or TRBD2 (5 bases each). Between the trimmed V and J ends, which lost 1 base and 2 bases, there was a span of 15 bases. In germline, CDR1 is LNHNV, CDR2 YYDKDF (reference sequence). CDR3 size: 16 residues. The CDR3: CATSRGRTQGTYEQYF. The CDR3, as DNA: TGTGCCACCAGCAGAGGGAGGACCCAGGGTACCTACGAGCAGTACTTC.

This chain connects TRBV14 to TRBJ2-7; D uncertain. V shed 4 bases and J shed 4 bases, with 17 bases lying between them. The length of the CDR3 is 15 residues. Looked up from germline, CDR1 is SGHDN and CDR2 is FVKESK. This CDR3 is CASSPLRGLDYEQYF. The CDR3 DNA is TGTGCCAGCAGCCCCTTAAGAGGCCTGGATTACGAGCAGTACTTC.

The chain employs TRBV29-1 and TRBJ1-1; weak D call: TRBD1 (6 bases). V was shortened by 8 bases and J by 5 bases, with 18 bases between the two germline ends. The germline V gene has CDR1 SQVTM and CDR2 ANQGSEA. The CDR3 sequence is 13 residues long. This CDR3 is CSYETAQGTEAFF. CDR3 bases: TGCAGCTATGAGACAGCGCAGGGGACTGAAGCTTTCTTT.

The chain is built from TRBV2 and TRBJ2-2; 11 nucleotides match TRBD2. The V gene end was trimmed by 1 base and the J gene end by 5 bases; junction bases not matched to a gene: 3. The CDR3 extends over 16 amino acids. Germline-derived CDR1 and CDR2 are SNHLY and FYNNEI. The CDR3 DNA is TGTGCCAGCAGTGAAGTAGCGGGGGGGCGAACCGGGGAGCTGTTTTTT. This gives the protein CASSEVAGGRTGELFF.

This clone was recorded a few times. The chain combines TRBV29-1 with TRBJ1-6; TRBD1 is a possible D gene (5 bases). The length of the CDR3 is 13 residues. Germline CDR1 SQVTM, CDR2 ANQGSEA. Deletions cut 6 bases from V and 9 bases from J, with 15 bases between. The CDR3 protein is CSVGDHEGSPLHF. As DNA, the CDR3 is TGCAGCGTGGGGGATCACGAGGGTTCACCCCTCCACTTT.

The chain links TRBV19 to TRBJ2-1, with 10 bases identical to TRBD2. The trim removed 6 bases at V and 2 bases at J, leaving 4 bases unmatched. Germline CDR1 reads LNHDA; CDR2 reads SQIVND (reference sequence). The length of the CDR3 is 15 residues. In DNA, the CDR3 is TGTGCCAGTAGCCAACTAGCGGGGCCCTACAATGAGCAGTTCTTC. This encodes CASSQLAGPYNEQFF.

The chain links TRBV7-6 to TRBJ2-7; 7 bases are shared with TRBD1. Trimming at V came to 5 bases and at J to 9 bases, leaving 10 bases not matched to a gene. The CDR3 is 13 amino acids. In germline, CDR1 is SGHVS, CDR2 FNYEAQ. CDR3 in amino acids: CASSRQGDGRQYF. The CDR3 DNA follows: TGTGCCAGCAGCCGCCAGGGGGACGGAAGGCAGTACTTC.

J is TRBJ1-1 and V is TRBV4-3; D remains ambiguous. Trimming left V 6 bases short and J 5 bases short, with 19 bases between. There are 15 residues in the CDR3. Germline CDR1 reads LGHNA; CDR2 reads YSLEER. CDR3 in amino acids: CASSQAWVVGTEAFF. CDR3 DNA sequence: TGCGCCAGCAGTCAGGCATGGGTGGTGGGGACTGAAGCTTTCTTT.

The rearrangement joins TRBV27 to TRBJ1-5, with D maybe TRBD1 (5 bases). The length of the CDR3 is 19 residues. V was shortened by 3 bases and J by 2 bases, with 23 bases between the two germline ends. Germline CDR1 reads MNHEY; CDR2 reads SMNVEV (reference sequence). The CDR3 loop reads CASSFLPRRGARGNQPQHF. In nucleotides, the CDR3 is TGTGCCAGCAGTTTCCTCCCTCGGCGAGGGGCTCGGGGCAATCAGCCCCAGCATTTT.

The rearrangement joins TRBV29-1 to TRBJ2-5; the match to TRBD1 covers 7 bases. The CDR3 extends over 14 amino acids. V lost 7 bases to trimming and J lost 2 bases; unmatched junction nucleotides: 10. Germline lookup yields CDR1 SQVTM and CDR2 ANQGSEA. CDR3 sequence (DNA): TGCAGCGGCCTGGACAGGCGGACTCAAGAGACCCAGTACTTC. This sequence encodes CSGLDRRTQETQYF.

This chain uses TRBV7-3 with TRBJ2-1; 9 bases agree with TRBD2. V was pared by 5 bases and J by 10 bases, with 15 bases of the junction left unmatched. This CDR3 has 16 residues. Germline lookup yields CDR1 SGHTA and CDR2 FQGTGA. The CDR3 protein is CASSPIGAGGSQEQFF. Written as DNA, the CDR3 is TGTGCCAGCAGCCCGATCGGCGCGGGAGGGTCCCAGGAGCAGTTCTTC.

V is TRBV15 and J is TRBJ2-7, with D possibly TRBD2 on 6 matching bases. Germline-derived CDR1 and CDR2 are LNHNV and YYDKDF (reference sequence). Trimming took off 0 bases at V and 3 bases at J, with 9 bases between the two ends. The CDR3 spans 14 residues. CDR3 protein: CATSRDRRGYEQYF. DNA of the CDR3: TGTGCCACCAGCAGAGATCGGCGGGGCTACGAGCAGTACTTC. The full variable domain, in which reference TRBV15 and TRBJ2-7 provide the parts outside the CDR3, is DAMVIQNPRYQVTQFGKPVTLSCSQTLNHNVMYWYQQKSSQAPKLLFHYYDKDFNNEADTPDNFQSRRPNTSFCFLDIRSPGLGDTAMYLCATSRDRRGYEQYFGPGTRLTVT.

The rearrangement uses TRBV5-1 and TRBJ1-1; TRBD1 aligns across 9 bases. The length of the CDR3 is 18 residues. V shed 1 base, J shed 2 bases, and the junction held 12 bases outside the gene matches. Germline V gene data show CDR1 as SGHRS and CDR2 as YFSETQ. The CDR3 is CASSLHFGTGTTNTEAFF. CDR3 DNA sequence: TGCGCCAGCAGCTTGCATTTTGGGACAGGGACTACTAACACTGAAGCTTTCTTT.

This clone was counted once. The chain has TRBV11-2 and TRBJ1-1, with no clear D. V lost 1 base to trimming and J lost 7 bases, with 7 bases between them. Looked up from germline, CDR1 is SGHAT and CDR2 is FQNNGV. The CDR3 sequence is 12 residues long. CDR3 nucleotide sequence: TGTGCCAGCAGCTTAGCTCTGTATGAAGCTTTCTTT. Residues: CASSLALYEAFF.

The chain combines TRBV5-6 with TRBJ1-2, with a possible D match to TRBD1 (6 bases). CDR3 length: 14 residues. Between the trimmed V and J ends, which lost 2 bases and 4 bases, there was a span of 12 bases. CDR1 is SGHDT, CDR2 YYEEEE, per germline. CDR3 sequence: CASSFSRTAYGYTF. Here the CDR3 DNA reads TGTGCCAGCAGCTTCAGTAGGACAGCCTATGGCTACACCTTC.

In nucleotides, the CDR3 is TGTGCCAGCAGCCTGGAACCGGGGACTAGCAATCAGCCCCAGCATTTT. Amino acids: CASSLEPGTSNQPQHF. The chain has TRBV5-4 and TRBJ1-5; tentative D call: TRBD1 (5 bases). The CDR3 totals 16 residues. V was pared by 4 bases and J by 0 bases, with 14 bases between. In germline, CDR1 is SGHNT, CDR2 YYREEE (reference sequence).

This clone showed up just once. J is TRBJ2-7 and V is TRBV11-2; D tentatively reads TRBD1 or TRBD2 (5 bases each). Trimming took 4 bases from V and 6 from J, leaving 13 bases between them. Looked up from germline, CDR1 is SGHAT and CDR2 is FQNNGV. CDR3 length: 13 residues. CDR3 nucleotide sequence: TGTGCCAGCAGCTCGGGGACCCTAATCGAGCAGTACTTC. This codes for CASSSGTLIEQYF.